This paragraph reports one T cell receptor (beta chain). Enrolment of Seattle patients took place during active infection, and they were followed longitudinally. The data stem from a study of blood T cell repertoires in COVID-19. The overall study: COVID-19 samples collected from the United States, Italy and Spain covered acute and convalescent phases. PBMCs, B-cell-depleted T cells, or T cells provided the cDNA or gDNA that made up the material.

Using immunoSEQ multiplex PCR, the repertoire was profiled, and TCRdb retains in-frame clones only, with some absent. The sample lists 350,000 to 450,000 clones; around 89% were seen once. Germline CDR1 GTSNPN, CDR2 SVGIG (reference sequence). Trimming took off 3 bases at V and 0 bases at J, with 12 bases between the two ends. This CDR3 has 16 residues. The chain joins TRBV30 to TRBJ1-6; D not resolved. Sequenced sample: peripheral blood. The origin of this receptor is a woman aged 40 to 50 with COVID-19, enrolled during active disease. DNA for the CDR3: TGTGCCTGGAGGGGCCCCTCGAGCTCCTATAATTCACCCCTCCACTTT. It translates to CAWRGPSSSYNSPLHF.